The 8 T cell receptor beta chains listed next were all sequenced from one sample in a study of blood T cell repertoires in COVID-19. Sequenced by immunoSEQ multiplex PCR; TCRdb stores in-frame clones only, minus some. Here the sample spans approximately 200,000 clones, 75% to 90% being singletons. Sequencing was performed on PBMCs or T cells enriched from blood (not recorded which). The receptors were gathered from a man aged 35 to 55 who had recovered from COVID-19.

J is TRBJ1-3 and V is TRBV6-1; D is possibly TRBD1 (5 bases). V was shortened by 1 base and J by 0 bases, with 7 bases between the two germline ends. This CDR3 contains 15 residues. Germline V CDR1 and CDR2: MNHNS, SASEGT. CDR3 region: CASSEGGVSGNTIYF. The CDR3 DNA is TGTGCCAGCAGTGAAGGGGGGGTCTCTGGAAACACCATATATTTT.

V is TRBV9 and J is TRBJ2-3; D ambiguous. With 0 bases removed from V and 3 bases from J, the gap between germline ends came to 8 bases. Germline V gene lookup returns CDR1 SGDLS and CDR2 YYNGEE. The CDR3 has 14 residues. The CDR3 loop is CASSVELLTDTQYF. As DNA, the CDR3 is TGTGCCAGCAGCGTAGAACTACTGACAGATACGCAGTATTTT.

The chain employs TRBV13 and TRBJ2-3; TRBD1 aligns across 10 bases. Losses at the gene ends were 4 bases for V and 5 bases for J; bases not matched to a gene: 6. CDR3 length equals 15 residues. Germline CDR1 is PRHDT and CDR2 is FYEKMQ (reference sequence). The CDR3 DNA follows: TGTGCCAGCAGCTCGACAGGGGGCGTACTAGATACGCAGTATTTT. It yields the protein CASSSTGGVLDTQYF.

This chain joins TRBV5-1 and TRBJ2-7, with 9 bases matching TRBD2. Germline CDR1 and CDR2: SGHRS and YFSETQ. The trim removed 8 bases at V and 5 bases at J, leaving 14 bases unmatched. The CDR3 has 15 amino acids. CDR3: CASSPASGISHEQYF. DNA of the CDR3: TGCGCCAGTTCCCCCGCTAGCGGGATTTCCCACGAGCAGTACTTC.

CDR3 sequence reads: CASSQDVARRTDTQYF. CDR3 DNA sequence: TGCGCCAGCAGCCAAGATGTTGCTAGAAGGACAGATACGCAGTATTTT. The chain links TRBV4-3 to TRBJ2-3; D gene uncertain. The CDR3 has 16 residues. Trimming took 0 bases from V and 3 from J, leaving 13 bases between them. Germline V lookup: CDR1 LGHNA, CDR2 YSLEER.

Only one count was recorded for this clone. The gene calls are TRBV19 and TRBJ1-5; 8 bases line up with TRBD1. Germline-derived CDR1 and CDR2 are LNHDA and SQIVND (reference sequence). V shed 5 bases, J shed 3 bases, and the junction held 12 bases outside the gene matches. The CDR3 is 17 amino acids. The chain's CDR3 is CASSPLLGRGLNQPQHF. DNA of the CDR3: TGTGCCAGTAGTCCACTCCTGGGCAGGGGGCTCAATCAGCCCCAGCATTTT.

The chain couples TRBV18 to TRBJ1-1; the D is unclear. Trimming pared 4 bases from V and 8 bases from J, leaving 14 bases between. The CDR3 length is 13 residues. Germline assignment: CDR1 KGHSH and CDR2 LQKENI. CDR3 DNA sequence: TGTGCCAGCTCACAAGTTAAAGGACTCGAAGCTTTCTTT. Translating it yields CASSQVKGLEAFF. Full variable domain (remainder filled in from reference TRBV18 and TRBJ1-1): NAGVMQNPRHLVRRRGQEARLRCSPMKGHSHVYWYRQLPEEGLKFMVYLQKENIIDESGMPKERFSAEFPKEGPSILRIQQVVRGDSAAYFCASSQVKGLEAFFGQGTRLTVV.

This chain joins TRBV6-5 and TRBJ1-5; D possibly corresponds to TRBD1 (5 bases). V was clipped by 6 bases and J by 5 bases, with 11 bases between them. The CDR3 length is 13 residues. The germline V gene encodes CDR1 MNHEY and CDR2 SVGAGI. CDR3 in DNA: TGTGCCAGCAGCCGGGGGGTGGATCAGCCCCAGCATTTT. Protein sequence: CASSRGVDQPQHF.